Listed below are T cell receptor beta chains from one sample, sequenced in a study of blood T cell repertoires in COVID-19. Method: immunoSEQ multiplex PCR; TCRdb's copy keeps in-frame clones and lacks some. Here the sample spans around 340,000 clones, about four fifths being singletons. Sequenced input: peripheral blood. These receptors all come from a man between 25 and 39 years old with active or convalescent COVID-19. Each CDR3 is given with its conserved first and last residue. A D gene is named only where the DNA matches it firmly. Expanded clones get a size class; other rows say once, few or many, or leave the size out.

j_call,d_call,v_call,clone_size,cdr3_aa,cdr3_nt
TRBJ2-1,TRBD2,TRBV5-1,-,CASSSSGPSYNEQFF,TGCGCCAGCAGCTCTAGCGGGCCCTCCTACAATGAGCAGTTCTTC
TRBJ1-2,-,TRBV2,once,CASSEVPSKSSGYTF,TGTGCCAGCAGTGAGGTCCCGTCTAAATCCTCCGGCTACACCTTC
TRBJ1-2,TRBD1,TRBV5-6,-,CASSLGSLTGSSGYTF,TGTGCCAGCAGCTTGGGATCCCTGACAGGGAGCTCTGGCTACACCTTC
TRBJ1-5,-,TRBV3-1/TRBV3-2,few,CASSQGQINQPQHF,TGTGCCAGCAGCCAAGGTCAGATCAATCAGCCCCAGCATTTT
TRBJ2-1,-,TRBV12-3/TRBV12-4,-,CASSTPTRDEQFF,TGTGCCAGCAGTACCCCTACCAGGGATGAGCAGTTCTTC
TRBJ1-2,-,TRBV7-9,-,CASSLHSTDYGYTF,TGTGCCAGCAGCTTGCACTCCACGGACTATGGCTACACCTTC
TRBJ2-1,TRBD2,TRBV11-2,once,CASSLVAGGYNEQFF,TGTGCCAGCAGCTTAGTTGCGGGGGGATACAATGAGCAGTTCTTC
TRBJ2-7,-,TRBV12-3/TRBV12-4,few,CASSTGLPYEQYF,TGTGCCAGCTCGACAGGATTACCCTACGAGCAGTACTTC
TRBJ2-3,TRBD2,TRBV7-7,-,CASSPYPSGTITDTQYF,TGTGCCAGCAGCCCCTACCCTAGCGGGACGATCACAGATACGCAGTATTTT
TRBJ2-1,TRBD2,TRBV6-1,-,CASSEEGSGAAGSYNEQFF,TGTGCCAGCAGTGAAGAAGGTAGCGGGGCGGCTGGCTCCTACAATGAGCAGTTCTTC
TRBJ2-7,-,TRBV10-3,-,CAISQGSGEQYF,TGTGCCATCAGTCAGGGGAGCGGCGAGCAGTACTTC
TRBJ2-5,TRBD2,TRBV9,-,CASSKGLAEETQYF,TGTGCCAGCAGCAAGGGACTAGCGGAAGAGACCCAGTACTTC
TRBJ2-1,-,TRBV11-3,-,CASSGPTGYNEQFF,TGTGCCAGCAGCGGCCCGACAGGTTACAATGAGCAGTTCTTC
TRBJ1-2,-,TRBV5-8,-,CASSPEFAGANGYTF,TGTGCCAGCAGCCCCGAATTCGCGGGCGCAAATGGCTACACCTTC
TRBJ1-6,TRBD1,TRBV19,-,CASSRTGTGDSPLHF,TGTGCCAGTAGTAGAACCGGGACAGGAGATTCACCCCTCCACTTT
TRBJ1-5,-,TRBV30,-,CAWRGGVGQPQHF,TGTGCCTGGAGGGGGGGGGTCGGCCAGCCCCAGCATTTT
TRBJ2-3,TRBD2,TRBV7-8,once,CASSLRTSGRGVTDTQYF,TGTGCCAGCAGCCTGAGGACTAGCGGGAGGGGGGTCACAGATACGCAGTATTTT
TRBJ2-2,-,TRBV24-1,-,CATSDPRYDRDTGELFF,TGTGCCACCAGTGATCCACGATATGACCGGGACACCGGGGAGCTGTTTTTT
TRBJ1-5,-,TRBV3-1/TRBV3-2,few,CASSQDTGQPQHF,TGTGCCAGCAGCCAAGATACAGGTCAGCCCCAGCATTTT
TRBJ1-2,TRBD1,TRBV9,-,CASSFGQGAVGYTF,TGTGCCAGCAGCTTCGGACAGGGGGCGGTTGGCTACACCTTC
TRBJ1-3,TRBD1,TRBV6-5,many,CASSLRSDRGNTIYF,TGTGCCAGCAGTCTACGTTCGGACAGGGGAAACACCATATATTTT
TRBJ1-1,TRBD1,TRBV20-1,-,CSARWDSEAFF,TGCAGTGCTAGGTGGGACAGCGAAGCTTTCTTT
TRBJ2-4,-,TRBV18,-,CASSVVQGVAKNIQYF,TGTGCCAGCTCAGTAGTACAGGGAGTAGCCAAAAACATTCAGTACTTC
TRBJ2-3,-,TRBV5-4,once,CASSGPKASTYTQYF,TGTGCCAGCAGCGGGCCAAAAGCTTCCACGTATACGCAGTATTTT
TRBJ2-3,-,TRBV18,-,CASSPPEPVDTQYF,TGTGCCAGCTCACCACCCGAGCCTGTGGATACGCAGTATTTT
TRBJ1-2,TRBD1,TRBV30,-,CASTTGWYGYTF,TGTGCCTCGACGACAGGGTGGTATGGCTACACCTTC
TRBJ2-2,-,TRBV28,-,CASSDAGYRYNTGELFF,TGTGCCAGCAGTGACGCGGGGTATAGGTACAACACCGGGGAGCTGTTTTTT
TRBJ1-1,-,TRBV20-1,few,CSAHRSEAFF,TGCAGTGCCCATAGATCTGAAGCTTTCTTT
TRBJ1-4,-,TRBV6-5,-,CASSRTPSTNEKLFF,TGTGCCAGCAGTAGGACTCCTTCAACTAATGAAAAACTGTTTTTT
TRBJ1-2,TRBD1,TRBV5-1,-,CASSLDQGARGYTF,TGCGCCAGCAGCTTGGACCAGGGGGCTCGCGGCTACACCTTC
TRBJ2-3,-,TRBV11-3,once,CASSPPTQLCTDTQYF,TGTGCCAGCAGCCCCCCTACACAGCTTTGCACAGATACGCAGTATTTT
TRBJ2-7,-,TRBV5-5,-,CASRTNYDEQYF,TGTGCCAGCAGGACCAACTACGACGAGCAGTACTTC
TRBJ2-7,TRBD1,TRBV11-2,few,CASSPGDRGKQYF,TGTGCCAGCAGCCCCGGGGACAGGGGAAAGCAGTACTTC
TRBJ2-1,-,TRBV24-1,once,CATSVKSEQFF,TGTGCCACCAGTGTCAAATCCGAGCAGTTCTTC
TRBJ2-1,TRBD1,TRBV19,-,CASSIGTGTGGNEQFF,TGTGCCAGTAGTATTGGGACCGGGACAGGGGGCAATGAGCAGTTCTTC
TRBJ1-2,TRBD1,TRBV5-5,once,CASSLAGQGASYGYTF,TGTGCCAGCAGCTTGGCCGGACAGGGGGCCTCCTATGGCTACACCTTC
TRBJ2-7,-,TRBV30,few,CAWSGVDLQQYF,TGTGCCTGGAGTGGAGTAGACTTGCAGCAGTACTTC
TRBJ2-7,TRBD1,TRBV6-5,-,CASRRQTGGEQYF,TGTGCCAGCAGGCGTCAGACAGGGGGCGAGCAGTACTTC
TRBJ2-4,TRBD1,TRBV28,-,CASSHLGQGQNIQYF,TGTGCCAGCAGTCACCTCGGACAGGGACAAAACATTCAGTACTTC
TRBJ2-7,-,TRBV5-5,-,CASSLSREGEYF,TGTGCCAGCAGCTTGTCGCGTGAGGGAGAGTACTTC
TRBJ2-2,TRBD2,TRBV2,-,CASSSGGPTGELFF,TGTGCCAGCAGTAGCGGGGGGCCCACCGGGGAGCTGTTTTTT
TRBJ2-1,-,TRBV7-8,-,CASSLSGGREQFF,TGTGCCAGCAGCTTGTCGGGGGGCCGTGAGCAGTTCTTC
TRBJ1-1,TRBD1,TRBV6-1,-,CASSEIPGTANTEAFF,TGTGCCAGCAGTGAAATCCCCGGGACAGCAAACACTGAAGCTTTCTTT
TRBJ2-1,TRBD1,TRBV10-3,-,CAISGSTGGHNEQFF,TGTGCCATCAGTGGCTCAACAGGGGGCCACAATGAGCAGTTCTTC
TRBJ1-4,-,TRBV10-3,-,CAISESGDTYEKLFF,TGTGCCATCAGTGAGTCCGGGGACACTTATGAAAAACTGTTTTTT
TRBJ2-5,TRBD2,TRBV3-1/TRBV3-2,-,CASSQDRGGEETQYF,TGTGCCAGCAGCCAAGATCGCGGGGGGGAAGAGACCCAGTACTTC
TRBJ1-6,-,TRBV6-5,-,CASLRGVGSPLHF,TGTGCCAGCCTCCGCGGGGTAGGGTCACCCCTCCACTTT
TRBJ2-1,TRBD2,TRBV6-4,once,CASSASKRLAGEGEQFF,TGTGCCAGCAGTGCCTCGAAGAGACTAGCGGGAGAAGGGGAGCAGTTCTTC
TRBJ1-3,-,TRBV7-3,-,CASSRDFYDSSGNTIYF,TGTGCCAGCAGCCGAGACTTTTATGACAGCTCTGGAAACACCATATATTTT
TRBJ2-7,TRBD1,TRBV5-1,once,CASSPGTGFNEQYF,TGCGCCAGCAGCCCCGGGACAGGGTTCAACGAGCAGTACTTC
TRBJ1-6,TRBD1,TRBV7-3,-,CASSLGTANSPLHF,TGTGCCAGCAGCTTAGGGACAGCGAATTCACCCCTCCACTTT
TRBJ1-1,TRBD1,TRBV30,-,CAWSSKRQGGNTEAFF,TGTGCCTGGAGTTCCAAAAGACAGGGCGGGAACACTGAAGCTTTCTTT
TRBJ2-4,-,TRBV3-1/TRBV3-2,-,CASSQFSAGASGKNIQYF,TGTGCCAGCAGCCAGTTCTCCGCAGGGGCCTCGGGCAAAAACATTCAGTACTTC
TRBJ1-5,-,TRBV19,once,CASSGPTINQPQHF,TGTGCCAGTAGTGGACCGACTATCAATCAGCCCCAGCATTTT
TRBJ2-1,TRBD2,TRBV20-1,-,CSASLPGGYNEQFF,TGCAGTGCTAGTCTGCCGGGAGGGTACAATGAGCAGTTCTTC
TRBJ2-1,TRBD1,TRBV24-1,-,CATSDLTGGYQGEQFF,TGTGCCACCAGTGATCTGACAGGGGGCTATCAGGGTGAGCAGTTCTTC